This T cell receptor (beta chain) was captured in a study of PD-1 blockade in mismatch repair-deficient tumors. Using immunoSEQ multiplex PCR, the repertoire was profiled, and TCRdb retains in-frame clones only, with some absent. The sample yields about 40,000 clones, roughly 85% seen once. This receptor was obtained from an adult with mismatch repair-deficient cancer. The specimen comprised peripheral blood, sampled around 75 weeks after starting pembrolizumab.

CDR3 bases: TGTGCCAGCAGTGAAATCAGGGGGTACGAGCAGTACTTC. The encoded protein is CASSEIRGYEQYF. The chain joins TRBV6-1 to TRBJ2-7, with 7 nucleotides matching TRBD1. The CDR3 covers 13 residues. Germline V gene sequence: CDR1 MNHNS, CDR2 SASEGT. V shed 2 bases and J 4 bases; nucleotides not matched to a gene: 2.